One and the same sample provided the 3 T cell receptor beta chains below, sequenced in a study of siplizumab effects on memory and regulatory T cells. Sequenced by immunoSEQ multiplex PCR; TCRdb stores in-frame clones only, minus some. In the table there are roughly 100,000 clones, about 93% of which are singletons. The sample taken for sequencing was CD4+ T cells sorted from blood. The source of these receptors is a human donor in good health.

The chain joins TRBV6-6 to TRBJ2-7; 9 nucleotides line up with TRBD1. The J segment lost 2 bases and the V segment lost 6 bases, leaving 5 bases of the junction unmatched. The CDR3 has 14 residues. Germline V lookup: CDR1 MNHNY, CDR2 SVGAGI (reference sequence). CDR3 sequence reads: CASSRQGGAYEQYF. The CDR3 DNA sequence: TGTGCCAGCAGCCGACAGGGGGGGGCCTACGAGCAGTACTTC.

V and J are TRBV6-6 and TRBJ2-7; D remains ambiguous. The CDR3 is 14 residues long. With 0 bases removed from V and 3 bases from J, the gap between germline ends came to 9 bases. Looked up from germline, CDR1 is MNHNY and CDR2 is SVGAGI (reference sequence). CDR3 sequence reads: CASSYSSLGYEQYF. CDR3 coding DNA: TGTGCCAGCAGTTACTCGAGTCTAGGCTACGAGCAGTACTTC.

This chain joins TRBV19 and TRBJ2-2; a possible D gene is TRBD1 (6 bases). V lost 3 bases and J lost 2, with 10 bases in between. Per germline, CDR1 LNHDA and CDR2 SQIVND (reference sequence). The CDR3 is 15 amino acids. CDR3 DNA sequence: TGTGCCAGTAGTATGGCAGGGGCCAACACCGGGGAGCTGTTTTTT. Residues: CASSMAGANTGELFF.